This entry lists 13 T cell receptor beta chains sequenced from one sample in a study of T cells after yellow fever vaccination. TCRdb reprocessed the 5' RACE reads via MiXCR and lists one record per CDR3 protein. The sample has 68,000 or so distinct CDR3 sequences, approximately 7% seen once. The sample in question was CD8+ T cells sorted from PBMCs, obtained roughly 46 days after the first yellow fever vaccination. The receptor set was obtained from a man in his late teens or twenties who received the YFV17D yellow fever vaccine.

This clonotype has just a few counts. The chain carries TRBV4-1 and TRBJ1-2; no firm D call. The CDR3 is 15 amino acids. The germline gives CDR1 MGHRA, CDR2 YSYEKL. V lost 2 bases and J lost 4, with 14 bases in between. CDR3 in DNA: TGCGCCAGCAGCCAAAGCCTGGGCGACACCTATGGCTACACCTTC. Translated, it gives CASSQSLGDTYGYTF.

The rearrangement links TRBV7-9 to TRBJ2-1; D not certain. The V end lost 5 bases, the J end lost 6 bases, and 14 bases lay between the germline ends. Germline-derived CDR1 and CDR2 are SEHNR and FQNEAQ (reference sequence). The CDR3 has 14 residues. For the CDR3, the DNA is TGTGCCAGCAGCCGCTGGGGAACTGGCAATGAGCAGTTCTTC. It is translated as CASSRWGTGNEQFF.

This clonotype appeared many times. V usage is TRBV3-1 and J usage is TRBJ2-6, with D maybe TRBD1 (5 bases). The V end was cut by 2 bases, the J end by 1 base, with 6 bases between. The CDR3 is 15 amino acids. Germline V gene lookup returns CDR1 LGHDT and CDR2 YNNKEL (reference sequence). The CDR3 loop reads CASSQQGSGANVLTF. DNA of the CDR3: TGTGCCAGCAGCCAACAGGGATCTGGGGCCAACGTCCTGACTTTC. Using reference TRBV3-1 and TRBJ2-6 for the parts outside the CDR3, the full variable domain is DTAVSQTPKYLVTQMGNDKSIKCEQNLGHDTMYWYKQDSKKFLKIMFSYNNKELIINETVPNRFSPKSPDKAHLNLHINSLELGDSAVYFCASSQQGSGANVLTFGAGSRLTVL.

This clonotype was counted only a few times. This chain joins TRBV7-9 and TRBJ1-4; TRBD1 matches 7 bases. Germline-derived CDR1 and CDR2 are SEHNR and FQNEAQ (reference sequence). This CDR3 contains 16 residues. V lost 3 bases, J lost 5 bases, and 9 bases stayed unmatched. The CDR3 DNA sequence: TGTGCCAGCAGCTTGATTCTAGCAGGGGGGAATGAAAAACTGTTTTTT. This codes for CASSLILAGGNEKLFF.

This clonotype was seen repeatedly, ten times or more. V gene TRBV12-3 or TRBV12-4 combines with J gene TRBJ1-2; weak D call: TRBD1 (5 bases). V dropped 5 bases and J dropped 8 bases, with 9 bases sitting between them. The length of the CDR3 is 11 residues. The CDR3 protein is CASSLGEGYTF. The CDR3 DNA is TGTGCCAGCAGTCTAGGGGAGGGCTACACCTTC.

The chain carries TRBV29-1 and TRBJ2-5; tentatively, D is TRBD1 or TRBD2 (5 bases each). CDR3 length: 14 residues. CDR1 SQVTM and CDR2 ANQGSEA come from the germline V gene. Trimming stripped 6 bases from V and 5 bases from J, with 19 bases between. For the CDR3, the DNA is TGCAGCGTCGACTTCCCCTCCAGGGAGGAGACCCAGTACTTC. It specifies CSVDFPSREETQYF.

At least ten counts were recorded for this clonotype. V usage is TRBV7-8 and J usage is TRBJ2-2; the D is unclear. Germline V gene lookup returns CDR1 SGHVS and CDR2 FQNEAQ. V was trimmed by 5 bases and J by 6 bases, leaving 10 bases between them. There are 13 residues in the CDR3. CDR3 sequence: CASSHVLSGELFF. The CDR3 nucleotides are TGTGCCAGCAGCCACGTACTTTCCGGGGAGCTGTTTTTT.

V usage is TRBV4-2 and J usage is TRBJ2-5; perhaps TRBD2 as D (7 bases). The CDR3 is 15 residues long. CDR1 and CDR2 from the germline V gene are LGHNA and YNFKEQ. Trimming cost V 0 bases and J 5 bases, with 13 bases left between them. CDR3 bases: TGTGCCAGCAGCCAAGACCGGGGGGCAATGGAGACCCAGTACTTC. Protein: CASSQDRGAMETQYF.

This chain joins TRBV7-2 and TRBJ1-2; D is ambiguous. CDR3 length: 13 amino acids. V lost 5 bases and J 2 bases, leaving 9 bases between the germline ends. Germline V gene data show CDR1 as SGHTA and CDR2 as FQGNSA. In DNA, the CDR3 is TGTGCCAGCAGCCCAGACACGAACTATGGCTACACCTTC. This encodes CASSPDTNYGYTF.

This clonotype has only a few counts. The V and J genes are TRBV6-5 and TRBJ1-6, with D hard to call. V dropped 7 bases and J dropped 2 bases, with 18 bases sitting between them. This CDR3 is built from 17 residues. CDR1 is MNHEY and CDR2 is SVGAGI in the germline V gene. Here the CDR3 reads CASKEVGKSPYNSPLHF. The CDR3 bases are TGTGCCAGCAAGGAGGTGGGCAAAAGCCCCTATAATTCACCCCTCCACTTT.

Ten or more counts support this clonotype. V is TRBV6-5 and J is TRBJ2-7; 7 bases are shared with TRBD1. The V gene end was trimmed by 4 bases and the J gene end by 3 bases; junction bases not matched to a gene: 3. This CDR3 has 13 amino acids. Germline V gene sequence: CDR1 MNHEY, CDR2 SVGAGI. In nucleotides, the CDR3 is TGTGCCAGCAGTTCTCGGACAGGCTACGAGCAGTACGTC. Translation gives CASSSRTGYEQYV.

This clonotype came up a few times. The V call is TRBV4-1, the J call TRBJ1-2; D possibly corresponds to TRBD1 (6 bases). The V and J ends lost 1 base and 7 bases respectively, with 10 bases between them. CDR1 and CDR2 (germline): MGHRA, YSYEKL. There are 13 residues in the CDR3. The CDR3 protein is CASSQANRVGYTF. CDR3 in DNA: TGCGCCAGCAGCCAAGCGAACAGGGTTGGCTACACCTTC.

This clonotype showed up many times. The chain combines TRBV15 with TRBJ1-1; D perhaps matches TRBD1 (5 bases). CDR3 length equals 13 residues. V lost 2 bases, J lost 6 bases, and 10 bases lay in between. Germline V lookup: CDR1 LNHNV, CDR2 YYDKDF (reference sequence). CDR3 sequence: CATSRKQEAEAFF. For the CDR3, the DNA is TGTGCCACCAGCAGAAAACAGGAGGCTGAAGCTTTCTTT.